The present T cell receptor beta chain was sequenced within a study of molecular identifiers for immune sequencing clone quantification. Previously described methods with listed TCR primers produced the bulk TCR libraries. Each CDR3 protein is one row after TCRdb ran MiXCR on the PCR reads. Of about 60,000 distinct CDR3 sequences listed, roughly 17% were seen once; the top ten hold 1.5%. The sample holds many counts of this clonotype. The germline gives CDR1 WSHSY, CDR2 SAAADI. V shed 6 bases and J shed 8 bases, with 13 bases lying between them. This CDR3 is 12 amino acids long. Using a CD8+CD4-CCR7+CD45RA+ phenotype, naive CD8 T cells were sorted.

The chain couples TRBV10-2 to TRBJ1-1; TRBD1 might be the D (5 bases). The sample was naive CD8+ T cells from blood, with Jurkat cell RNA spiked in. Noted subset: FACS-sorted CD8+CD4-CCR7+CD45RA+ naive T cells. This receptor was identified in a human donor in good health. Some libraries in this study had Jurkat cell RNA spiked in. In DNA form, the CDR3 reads TGCGCCAGCAGATCATCCGGGACGGAAGCTTTCTTT. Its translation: CASRSSGTEAFF.